The table lists the clone carrying this TCR beta chain with a few counts. Its target is unknown. Trimming at V came to 8 bases and at J to 0 bases, leaving 6 bases not matched to a gene. Germline values: CDR1 MDHEN, CDR2 SYDVKM. CDR3 size: 14 residues. This sample is drawn from a study of shared clonotypes between healthy human individuals. Across the whole study: The people who gave samples were a couple of women and a few men aged 18 to 49. General study results and limits: Investigators expected sequencing depth to affect clonotype sharing among donors. It was the non-shared clonotypes that had lower generation probabilities than clonotypes shared by all four donors. Relative to memory subsets, naive subsets generally showed larger estimated richness.

Only in-frame clones appear in the TCRdb table, and some are missing; sequencing was by immunoSEQ multiplex PCR. Of about 180,000 clones in the sample, just under 95% were seen once. Sequenced sample: naive CD4+ T cells sorted from blood. The subset denotes: CD45RA+ positively selected. The genes are TRBV28 and TRBJ2-7; 8 bases are a match to TRBD2. The TCR sequence derives from a woman in her twenties or thirties in good health. The CDR3 sequence: CASGRGGSSYEQYF. CDR3 DNA sequence: TGTGCCAGCGGCCGGGGGGGCAGCTCCTACGAGCAGTACTTC.